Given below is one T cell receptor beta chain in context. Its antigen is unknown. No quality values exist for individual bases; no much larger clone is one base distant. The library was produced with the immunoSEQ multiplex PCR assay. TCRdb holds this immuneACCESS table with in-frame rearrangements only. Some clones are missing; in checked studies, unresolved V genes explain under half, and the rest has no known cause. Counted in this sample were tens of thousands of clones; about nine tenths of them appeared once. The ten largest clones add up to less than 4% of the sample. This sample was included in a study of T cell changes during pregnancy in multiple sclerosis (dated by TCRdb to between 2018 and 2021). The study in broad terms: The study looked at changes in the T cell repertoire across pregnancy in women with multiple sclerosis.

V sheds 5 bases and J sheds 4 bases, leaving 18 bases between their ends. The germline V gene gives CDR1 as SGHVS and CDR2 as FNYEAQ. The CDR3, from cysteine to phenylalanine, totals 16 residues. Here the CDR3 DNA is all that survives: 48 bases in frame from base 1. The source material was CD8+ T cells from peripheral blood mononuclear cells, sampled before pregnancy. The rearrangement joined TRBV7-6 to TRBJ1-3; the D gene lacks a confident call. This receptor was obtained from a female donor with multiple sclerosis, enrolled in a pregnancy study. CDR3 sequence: CASSPPGGKVGNTIYF. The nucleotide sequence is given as TGTGCCAGCAGCCCCCCCGGAGGGAAGGTCGGAAACACCATATATTTT.